One sample yielded the 14 T cell receptor beta chains listed below, sequenced in a study of Ad26.COV2.S vaccination and SARS-CoV-2 variants. Treatment: some 20 received Ad26.COV2.S at low or high dose, single or two shots; five or six received placebo; per-sample allocation not given. Sampling happened 63 days after the first vaccine or placebo injection. Assay used: immunoSEQ multiplex PCR; TCRdb lists only in-frame clones, some missing. The sample consists of over 450,000 clones, about 89% of them appearing once. The sequenced sample was peripheral blood, obtained in a trial of Ad26.COV2.S vaccine versus placebo. The receptors were gathered from a person aged 18 to 65 who received the Ad26.COV2.S COVID-19 vaccine or a placebo.

Points on this clone: One end of the junction fails to match germline, which may point to a read error. The rearrangement joins TRBV6-5 to TRBJ2-7, with D possibly matching TRBD1 (6 bases). The CDR3 covers 14 residues. The germline CDR1 and CDR2 sequences are MNHEY and SVGAGI. The CDR3 here is CASRNSQGSSEQYF. CDR3 nucleotides: TGTGCCAGCAGGAACTCACAGGGTTCCTCCGAGCAGTACTTC.

The gene calls are TRBV7-9 and TRBJ2-5; 11 bases match TRBD2. Germline V gene sequence: CDR1 SEHNR, CDR2 FQNEAQ (reference sequence). The CDR3 length is 18 residues. With V trimmed by 3 bases and J by 7 bases, 16 bases remained unmatched. The CDR3 DNA follows: TGTGCCAGCAGCTTCGTACTAGCGGGAGAAGAGGGGGGACGGACCCAGTACTTC. Translation: CASSFVLAGEEGGRTQYF.

The chain carries TRBV5-1 and TRBJ1-5; D gene ambiguous. Trimming left V 0 bases short and J 5 bases short, with 3 bases between. The CDR3 has 12 residues. Germline CDR1 is SGHRS and CDR2 is YFSETQ. The CDR3: CASSLEDQPQHF. Written as DNA, the CDR3 is TGCGCCAGCAGCTTGGAGGATCAGCCCCAGCATTTT.

The chain has TRBV29-1 and TRBJ2-1; D not certain. The CDR3 is 14 residues long. V was shortened by 0 bases and J by 5 bases, with 11 bases between the two germline ends. Germline V gene sequence: CDR1 SQVTM, CDR2 ANQGSEA. CDR3 region: CSVEDLYRHNEQFF. CDR3 in DNA: TGCAGCGTTGAAGATCTCTATCGCCACAATGAGCAGTTCTTC.

The rearrangement uses TRBV6-5 and TRBJ2-4; TRBD1 agrees at 7 bases. The ends lost 5 bases at V and 6 bases at J; junction bases unmatched: 7. Germline-derived CDR1 and CDR2 are MNHEY and SVGAGI. The CDR3 runs to 14 residues. Here the CDR3 reads CASSRNRGGNIQYF. For the CDR3, the DNA is TGTGCCAGCAGTCGCAACAGGGGCGGAAACATTCAGTACTTC.

This clone was counted once. The chain is built from TRBV6-1 and TRBJ2-1, with 10 positions matching TRBD1. The CDR3 extends over 16 amino acids. Germline values: CDR1 MNHNS, CDR2 SASEGT. With 2 bases clipped from V and 9 bases from J, the junction kept 10 bases outside the gene matches. The CDR3 DNA sequence: TGTGCCAGCAGTGAAAGTTGGGACAGGGGATGGGGTGAGCAGTTCTTC. It codes for CASSESWDRGWGEQFF.

The chain carries TRBV7-2 and TRBJ2-3, with 11 nucleotides matching TRBD2. Unmatched junction bases numbered 6, after V lost 1 base and J lost 0 bases. The germline V gene encodes CDR1 SGHTA and CDR2 FQGNSA. This CDR3 is 18 amino acids long. CDR3 DNA: TGTGCCAGCAGCTTAGTTAGCGGGGGGGCTGATAGCACAGATACGCAGTATTTT. Amino acid sequence: CASSLVSGGADSTDTQYF.

Notes on this clone: The same CDR3 arises from other DNA sequences in this sample as well. This chain links TRBV18 with TRBJ2-5, with TRBD2 matching over 9 bases. Germline CDR1 is KGHSH and CDR2 is LQKENI. The length of the CDR3 is 13 residues. With 6 bases clipped from V and 5 bases from J, the junction kept 4 bases outside the gene matches. The CDR3 sequence is CASSLGLAETQYF. In nucleotides, the CDR3 is TGTGCCAGCTCCCTAGGACTAGCGGAGACCCAGTACTTC.

The J gene is TRBJ2-7, the V gene TRBV19; D remains ambiguous. This CDR3 comprises 14 residues. V lost 6 bases, J lost 0 bases, and 12 bases lay in between. Germline CDR1 reads LNHDA; CDR2 reads SQIVND (reference sequence). The CDR3 coding sequence is TGTGCCAGTAGGATAACAGCGAGCTCCTACGAGCAGTACTTC. Protein sequence: CASRITASSYEQYF.

This chain uses TRBV14 with TRBJ1-4; D call uncertain. Germline assignment: CDR1 SGHDN and CDR2 FVKESK. V was shortened by 1 base and J by 7 bases, with 16 bases between the two germline ends. This CDR3 contains 16 residues. Here the CDR3 reads CASSQGYRRLLEKLFF. The CDR3 DNA sequence: TGTGCCAGCAGCCAAGGGTACCGCAGGCTGCTTGAAAAACTGTTTTTT.

The chain combines TRBV29-1 with TRBJ1-1, with no clear D. V dropped 4 bases and J dropped 0 bases, with 12 bases sitting between them. This CDR3 is built from 14 residues. Looked up from germline, CDR1 is SQVTM and CDR2 is ANQGSEA. CDR3 DNA sequence: TGCAGCGTTGTCCGGGCCAACATGAACACTGAAGCTTTCTTT. It specifies CSVVRANMNTEAFF.

The rearrangement uses TRBV10-3 and TRBJ1-2, with 9 bases fitting TRBD1. CDR1 and CDR2 (germline): ENHRY, SYGVKD. V shed 2 bases and J 2 bases; nucleotides not matched to a gene: 3. The CDR3 has 15 residues. The CDR3 DNA sequence: TGTGCCATCAGTGAGACGGGACAGGGAAACTATGGCTACACCTTC. Protein sequence: CAISETGQGNYGYTF.

The chain recombines TRBV7-2 with TRBJ2-7; D may be TRBD2 (5 bases). From germline, CDR1 is SGHTA and CDR2 FQGNSA. Trimming took 0 bases from V and 3 from J, leaving 15 bases between them. The CDR3 has 16 residues. This CDR3 is CASSLAGGLNIYEQYF. As DNA, the CDR3 is TGTGCCAGCAGCTTAGCCGGCGGGCTAAATATCTACGAGCAGTACTTC.

The chain is built from TRBV28 and TRBJ1-1, with 7 bases fitting TRBD1. The CDR3 is 15 residues long. Germline V CDR1 and CDR2: MDHEN, SYDVKM. Trimming cost V 8 bases and J 0 bases; bases outside gene matches: 9. This chain's CDR3 is CASRDSRGVNTEAFF. DNA for the CDR3: TGTGCCAGCCGGGACAGCCGCGGTGTGAACACTGAAGCTTTCTTT.